These T cell receptor beta chains were read from a single sample in a study of T cells after yellow fever vaccination. TCRdb reprocessed the 5' RACE reads with MiXCR, giving one entry per CDR3 protein. The sample carries some 220,000 distinct CDR3 sequences, approximately 3.3% recorded once. Here the sequenced sample was CD4+ T cells sorted from PBMCs, taken 10 days after the yellow fever booster vaccination. The source is a man younger than 35 who received the YFV17D yellow fever vaccine. Both conserved end residues are part of each CDR3. A D gene is named only where the DNA matches it firmly. Only part of the rows carry a size: once, few, many, or a class if the clone is expanded.

j_gene | v_gene | abundance | len | d_gene | CDR3nt | CDR3aa
TRBJ2-5 | TRBV6-2/TRBV6-3 | many | 11 | . | TGTGCCAGCAGCCAATCGGAGACCCAGTACTTC | CASSQSETQYF
TRBJ2-7 | TRBV25-1 | many | 12 | . | TGTGCCAGCAGCGACAGCCTCTACGAGCAGTACTTC | CASSDSLYEQYF
TRBJ1-1 | TRBV6-2/TRBV6-3 | few | 13 | . | TGTGCCAGCAGTTATTTTCTTCAAGGGGAAGCTTTCTTT | CASSYFLQGEAFF
TRBJ2-1 | TRBV20-1 | many | 14 | TRBD2 | TGCAGTGCTAGCGCCAGCGGGGGGACGAATGAGCAGTTCTTC | CSASASGGTNEQFF
TRBJ2-5 | TRBV5-8 | . | 14 | TRBD1 | TGTGCCAGCCCTGGACAGGGGGCTCAAGAGACCCAGTACTTC | CASPGQGAQETQYF
TRBJ1-2 | TRBV5-5 | few | 15 | TRBD1 | TGTGCCAGCAGCCGCGTTGGACAGGGATCATATGGCTACACCTTC | CASSRVGQGSYGYTF
TRBJ1-1 | TRBV6-5 | many | 13 | . | TGTGCCAGCAGTTACGATCAGGGGCGAGGGACTTTCTTT | CASSYDQGRGTFF
TRBJ1-2 | TRBV7-2 | . | 15 | . | TGTGCCAGCAGCTTAGGCTCGGTAGGGAACTATGGCTACACCTTC | CASSLGSVGNYGYTF
TRBJ2-1 | TRBV29-1 | many | 15 | TRBD2 | TGCAGCTCCGCTTCAGCTAGCGGGGGGAACAATGAGCAGTTCTTC | CSSASASGGNNEQFF
TRBJ2-7 | TRBV5-1 | few | 13 | . | TGCGCCAGCAGCAGCCAGGGTTCTTACGAGCAGTACTTC | CASSSQGSYEQYF
TRBJ2-7 | TRBV25-1 | few | 14 | TRBD1 | TGTGCCAGCAGCCCGGGACAGGGGAAGTACGAGCAGTACTTC | CASSPGQGKYEQYF
TRBJ2-5 | TRBV27 | many | 14 | . | TGTGCCAGCAGTTCCCATGAGCCACGGGAGACCCAGTACTTC | CASSSHEPRETQYF
TRBJ2-5 | TRBV5-1 | few | 16 | TRBD2 | TGCGCCAGCAGCTTGGCGTCGCGGGGGGATCAAGAGACCCAGTACTTC | CASSLASRGDQETQYF
TRBJ1-3 | TRBV20-1 | many | 14 | TRBD1 | TGCAGTGCTAGACGTCGGACAGGGGAAAACACAATATATTTT | CSARRRTGENTIYF
TRBJ1-6 | TRBV6-6 | many | 15 | TRBD1 | TGTGCCAGCACACCTCCGGGACAGGGAAATTCACCCCTCCACTTT | CASTPPGQGNSPLHF
TRBJ1-5 | TRBV6-5 | many | 13 | . | TGTGCCAGCAGTTTTTTTAGCAATCAGCCCCAGCATTTT | CASSFFSNQPQHF
TRBJ1-2 | TRBV9 | many | 14 | . | TGTGCCAGCAGCGTAGCTAACAGAGCTTATGGCTACACCTTC | CASSVANRAYGYTF
TRBJ1-6 | TRBV20-1 | few | 13 | . | TGCAGTGCTGCGCGGGGTTACAATTCACCCCTCCACTTT | CSAARGYNSPLHF
TRBJ2-4 | TRBV4-3 | few | 16 | . | TGCGCCAGCAGCCACAGACAAGATCTAGCCAAAAACATTCAGTACTTC | CASSHRQDLAKNIQYF
TRBJ2-1 | TRBV20-1 | many | 16 | TRBD2 | TGCAGTGCTAGAGTGGCTAGCGGGGGGTATTGGAATGAGCAGTTCTTC | CSARVASGGYWNEQFF
TRBJ1-5 | TRBV5-1 | few | 14 | . | TGCGCCAGCAGCTTTGAGGGGAGCAATCAGCCCCAGCATTTT | CASSFEGSNQPQHF
TRBJ2-5 | TRBV5-1 | many | 13 | . | TGCGCCAGCAGCTTGGGGACCCAAGAGACCCAGTACTTC | CASSLGTQETQYF
TRBJ2-3 | TRBV5-1 | few | 15 | . | TGCGCCAGCAGCTTGGGCCTCGACGGCACAGATACGCAGTATTTT | CASSLGLDGTDTQYF
TRBJ2-7 | TRBV7-2 | many | 14 | . | TGTGCCAGCACCAGGAACTCCTACTCCTACGAGCAGTACTTC | CASTRNSYSYEQYF
TRBJ1-1 | TRBV20-1 | . | 16 | TRBD1 | TGCAGTGCTAGCTGGGACAGCCTTGCTTTGAACACTGAAGCTTTCTTT | CSASWDSLALNTEAFF
TRBJ1-2 | TRBV12-3/TRBV12-4 | many | 13 | . | TGTGCCAGCAGTGTCACCCCCGGCGTCCAGGCAACTTTC | CASSVTPGVQATF
TRBJ2-6 | TRBV28 | few | 17 | TRBD1 | TGTGCCAGCACTCTGACAGGGGGCGCGGGTGGGGCCAACGTCCTGACTTTC | CASTLTGGAGGANVLTF
TRBJ2-2 | TRBV12-3/TRBV12-4 | many | 15 | . | TGTGCCAGCAGTTACTCCGTGACGGACACCGGGGAGCTGTTTTTT | CASSYSVTDTGELFF
TRBJ1-5 | TRBV10-3 | many | 14 | . | TGTGCCATCAGTGACCCCAGGGACAATCAGCCCCAGCATTTT | CAISDPRDNQPQHF
TRBJ2-1 | TRBV5-1 | many | 14 | TRBD2 | TGCGCCAGCAGCCCGAGCGGGAGCAACAATGAGCAGTTCTTC | CASSPSGSNNEQFF
TRBJ1-1 | TRBV5-1 | many | 14 | . | TGCGCCAGCAGCTTGGCCCCAGGGACCACTGAAGCTTTCTTT | CASSLAPGTTEAFF
TRBJ2-2 | TRBV20-1 | . | 16 | TRBD2 | TGCAGTGCCAGGCCCGGGACTAGCGCCCTGTACGGGGAGCTGTTTTTT | CSARPGTSALYGELFF
TRBJ2-3 | TRBV5-1 | . | 17 | TRBD2 | TGCGCCAGCAGCATAAACCTAGCGGGGACTAGCACAGATACGCAGTATTTT | CASSINLAGTSTDTQYF
TRBJ2-1 | TRBV7-3 | . | 15 | . | TGTGCCAGCAGCTTGGGATTATGGGACGTAGATGAGCAGTTCTTC | CASSLGLWDVDEQFF
TRBJ2-3 | TRBV5-1 | many | 12 | . | TGCGCCAGCACCGCAAACACAGATACGCAGTATTTT | CASTANTDTQYF
TRBJ1-5 | TRBV6-2/TRBV6-3 | many | 13 | . | TGTGCCAGCAGTTATACCAAGACTCAGCCCCAGCATTTT | CASSYTKTQPQHF
TRBJ2-3 | TRBV5-1 | many | 15 | TRBD2 | TGCGCCAGTGATGCTAGCGGGTCTAGCACAGATACGCAGTATTTT | CASDASGSSTDTQYF
TRBJ1-5 | TRBV10-3 | many | 13 | . | TGTGCCATCAGTGGAGAAAACAATCAGCCCCAGCATTTT | CAISGENNQPQHF
TRBJ1-2 | TRBV7-2 | many | 16 | . | TGTGCCAGCAGCTTAGTAGTCCGGACAGCTAACTATGGCTACACCTTC | CASSLVVRTANYGYTF
TRBJ2-1 | TRBV5-1 | many | 17 | . | TGCGCCAGCACCATCCTAGGGCGGGGGCCCGCCTACAATGAGCAGTTCTTC | CASTILGRGPAYNEQFF
TRBJ1-1 | TRBV28 | many | 14 | TRBD1 | TGTGCCAGCAGTTTACGACAGGGTTGGACTGAAGCTTTCTTT | CASSLRQGWTEAFF